The rows below give T cell receptor beta chains drawn from one sample of a study of identical twins. Each CDR3 protein is one row after TCRdb ran MiXCR on the 5' RACE reads. The repertoire holds under 250,000 distinct CDR3 sequences, 6% to 8.5% seen once, with about 5.6% in the top ten. This sample also appeared in a second study, on yellow fever vaccine responses in identical twins.

Sequences were obtained from CD8+ T cells sorted from blood. These receptors all stem from a woman between 18 and 29 years old in good health. The conserved cysteine and the conserved F or W are not part of the CDR3 here.

v_gene	j_gene	CDR3aa
TRBV29-1	TRBJ2-1	SVESVSGRRLNEQF
TRBV7-9	TRBJ2-5	ASSVPRVNQETQY
TRBV12-3/TRBV12-4	TRBJ1-2	ASTRGNYGYT
TRBV24-1	TRBJ2-1	ATSDAVRGGSYDEQF
TRBV24-1	TRBJ2-1	ATSDPGTGASSYNEQF
TRBV29-1	TRBJ2-7	SVIIAQGPYEQY
TRBV3-1	TRBJ1-2	ASSQISGIRNYGYT
TRBV7-9	TRBJ2-1	ASSSSGSIYNEQF
TRBV5-4	TRBJ1-2	ASSLDAANYGYT
TRBV2	TRBJ2-7	ASTTSIRTETYEQY
TRBV4-1	TRBJ2-1	ASSQDLSSSYNEQF
TRBV7-9	TRBJ2-1	ASSLKPGSSYNEQF
TRBV29-1	TRBJ2-5	SVEVLGGFQETQY
TRBV7-3	TRBJ2-7	ASSLGLAGVQHEQY
TRBV20-1	TRBJ1-2	SPGLKKDYGYT
TRBV24-1	TRBJ2-1	ATSELGGLYNEQF
TRBV12-3/TRBV12-4	TRBJ1-2	ASSEDRGRIAYGYT
TRBV6-5	TRBJ2-3	ASTDLATQY
TRBV6-1	TRBJ1-2	ASSPRDRAKNRGYT
TRBV12-3/TRBV12-4	TRBJ2-3	ASSPIAGGTDTQY
TRBV4-2	TRBJ2-1	ASSQDSGTGPGEQF
TRBV12-3/TRBV12-4	TRBJ2-5	ASRVAVWETQY
TRBV6-5	TRBJ2-5	AGSYSQETQY
TRBV24-1	TRBJ2-1	ATSPRVGGSYNEQF
TRBV20-1	TRBJ1-2	SARGGDTYGYT
TRBV5-5	TRBJ2-1	ASSPRADGASYNEQF
TRBV11-2	TRBJ2-3	ASSPTPLISVGTDTQY
TRBV12-3/TRBV12-4	TRBJ2-1	ASSLDIFREQF
TRBV12-3/TRBV12-4	TRBJ1-2	ASSQDRVGYT
TRBV7-7	TRBJ2-3	ASSSRTDSTDTQY
TRBV20-1	TRBJ2-7	SASGLAGEAPYEQY
TRBV9	TRBJ2-1	ASSVEGSGSDEQF
TRBV6-5	TRBJ2-2	ASSSNGRELF
TRBV7-9	TRBJ1-1	ASSSEQEREAF
TRBV9	TRBJ2-3	ASSLTSGESTDTQY
TRBV2	TRBJ2-3	ASRGINYTNRLTDTQY
TRBV20-1	TRBJ1-3	SARGYLGDAGNTIY
TRBV7-9	TRBJ2-5	ASSPPGTRLEGETQY
TRBV13	TRBJ2-2	ASSLGSSGELF
TRBV28	TRBJ1-1	ASTQMTGNEAF
TRBV12-3/TRBV12-4	TRBJ2-2	ASSLSSNTGELF
TRBV7-9	TRBJ2-1	ASSLLTANEQF
TRBV6-5	TRBJ2-5	ASSKKETQY
TRBV7-9	TRBJ1-4	ASSQGRELF
TRBV25-1	TRBJ2-5	ASSERHRQETQY
TRBV14	TRBJ2-3	ASSQGVVGGSTDTQY
TRBV9	TRBJ2-2	ASSAGLAGETGELF
TRBV12-3/TRBV12-4	TRBJ2-7	ASSLVYYEQY
TRBV14	TRBJ2-1	ASSQGNPSSRRYNEQF
TRBV12-3/TRBV12-4	TRBJ1-1	ASSWENTEAF
TRBV7-9	TRBJ2-5	ASSFAGGGAETQY
TRBV7-9	TRBJ1-6	ASSPTPGGSVYNSPLH